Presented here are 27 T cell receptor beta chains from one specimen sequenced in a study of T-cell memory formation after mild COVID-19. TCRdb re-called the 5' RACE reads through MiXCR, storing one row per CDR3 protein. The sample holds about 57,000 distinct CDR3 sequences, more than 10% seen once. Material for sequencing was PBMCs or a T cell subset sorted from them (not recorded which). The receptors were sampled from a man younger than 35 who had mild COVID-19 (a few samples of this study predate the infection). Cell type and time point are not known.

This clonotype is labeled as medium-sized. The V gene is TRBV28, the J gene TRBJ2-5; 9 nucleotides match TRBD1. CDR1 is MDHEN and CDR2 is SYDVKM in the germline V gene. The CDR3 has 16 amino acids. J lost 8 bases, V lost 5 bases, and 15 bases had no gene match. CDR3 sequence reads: CASSPGTGRYGATQYF. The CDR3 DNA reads TGTGCCAGCAGTCCTGGGACAGGGAGGTACGGGGCCACCCAGTACTTC.

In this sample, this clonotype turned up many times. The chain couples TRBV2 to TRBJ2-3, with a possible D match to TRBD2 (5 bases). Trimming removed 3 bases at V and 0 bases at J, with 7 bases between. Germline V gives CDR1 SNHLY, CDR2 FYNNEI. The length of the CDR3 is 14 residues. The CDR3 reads CASSEGGSTDTQYF. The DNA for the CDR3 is TGTGCCAGCAGTGAGGGCGGGAGCACAGATACGCAGTATTTT.

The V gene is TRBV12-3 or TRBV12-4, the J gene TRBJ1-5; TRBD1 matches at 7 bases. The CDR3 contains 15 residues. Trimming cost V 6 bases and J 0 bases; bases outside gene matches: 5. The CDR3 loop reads CASSIDRVSNQPQHF. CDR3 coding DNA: TGTGCCAGCAGCATCGACAGGGTTAGCAATCAGCCCCAGCATTTT.

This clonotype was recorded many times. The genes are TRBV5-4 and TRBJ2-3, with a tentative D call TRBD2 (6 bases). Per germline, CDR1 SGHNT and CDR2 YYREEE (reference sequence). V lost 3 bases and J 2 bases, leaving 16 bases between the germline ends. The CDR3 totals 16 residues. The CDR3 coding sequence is TGTGCCAGCAGCTCGGTCCTAGCGCTACCCACAGATACGCAGTATTTT. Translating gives CASSSVLALPTDTQYF. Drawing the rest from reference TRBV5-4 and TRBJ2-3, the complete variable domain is ETGVTQSPTHLIKTRGQQVTLRCSSQSGHNTVSWYQQALGQGPQFIFQYYREEENGRGNFPPRFSGLQFPNYSSELNVNALELDDSALYLCASSSVLALPTDTQYFGPGTRLTVL.

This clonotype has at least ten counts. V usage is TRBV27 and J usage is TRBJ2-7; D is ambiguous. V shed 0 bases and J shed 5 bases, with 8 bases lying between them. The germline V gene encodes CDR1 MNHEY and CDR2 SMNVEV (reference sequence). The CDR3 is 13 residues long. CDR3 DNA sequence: TGTGCCAGCAGTTTATCTATGGGGAACGAGCAGTACTTC. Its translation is CASSLSMGNEQYF.

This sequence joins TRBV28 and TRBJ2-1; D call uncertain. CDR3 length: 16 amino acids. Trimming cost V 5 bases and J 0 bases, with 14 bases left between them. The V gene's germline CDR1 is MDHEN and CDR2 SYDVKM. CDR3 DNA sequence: TGTGCCAGCAGTCCCTCGGGCCCCAGCTCCTACAATGAGCAGTTCTTC. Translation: CASSPSGPSSYNEQFF.

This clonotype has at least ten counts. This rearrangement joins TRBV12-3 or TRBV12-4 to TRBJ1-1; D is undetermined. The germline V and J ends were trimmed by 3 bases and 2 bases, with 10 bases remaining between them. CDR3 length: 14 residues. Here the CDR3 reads CASSFPGSNTEAFF. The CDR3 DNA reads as TGTGCCAGCAGTTTCCCGGGGAGCAACACTGAAGCTTTCTTT.

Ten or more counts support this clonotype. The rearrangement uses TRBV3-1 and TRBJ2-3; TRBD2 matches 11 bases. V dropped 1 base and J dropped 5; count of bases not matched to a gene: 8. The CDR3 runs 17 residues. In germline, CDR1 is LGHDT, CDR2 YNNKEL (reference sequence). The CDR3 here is CASSQGSASGGLDTQYF. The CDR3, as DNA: TGTGCCAGCAGCCAAGGGTCCGCTAGCGGGGGGTTAGATACGCAGTATTTT.

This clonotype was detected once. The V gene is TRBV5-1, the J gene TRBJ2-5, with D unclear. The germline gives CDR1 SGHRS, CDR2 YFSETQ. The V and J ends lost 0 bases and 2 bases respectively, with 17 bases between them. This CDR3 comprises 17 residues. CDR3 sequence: CASSLARGPATQETQYF. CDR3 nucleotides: TGCGCCAGCAGCTTGGCACGAGGACCGGCGACACAAGAGACCCAGTACTTC.

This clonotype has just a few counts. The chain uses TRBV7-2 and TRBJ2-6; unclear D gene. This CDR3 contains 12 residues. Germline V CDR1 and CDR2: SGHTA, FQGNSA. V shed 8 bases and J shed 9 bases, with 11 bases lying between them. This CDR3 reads CASSEGHNVLTF. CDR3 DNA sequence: TGTGCCAGCTCCGAAGGTCACAACGTCCTGACTTTC.

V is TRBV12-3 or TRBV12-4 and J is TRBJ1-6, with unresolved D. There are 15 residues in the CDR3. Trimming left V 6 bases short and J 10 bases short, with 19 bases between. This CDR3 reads CASSPMRGVSSPLHF. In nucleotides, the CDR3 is TGTGCCAGCAGCCCAATGCGAGGAGTTAGCTCACCCCTCCACTTT.

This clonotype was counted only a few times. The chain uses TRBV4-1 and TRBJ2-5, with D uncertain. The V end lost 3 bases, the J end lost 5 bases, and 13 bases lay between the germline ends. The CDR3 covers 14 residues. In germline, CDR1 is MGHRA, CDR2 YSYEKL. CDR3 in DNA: TGCGCCAGCAGCCAGGCCCTACCCCCCGAGACCCAGTACTTC. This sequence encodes CASSQALPPETQYF.

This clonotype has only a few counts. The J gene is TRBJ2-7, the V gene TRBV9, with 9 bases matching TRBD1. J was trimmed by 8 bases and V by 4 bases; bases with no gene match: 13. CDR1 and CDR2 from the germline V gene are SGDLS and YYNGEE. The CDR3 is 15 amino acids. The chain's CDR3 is CASSPRDRVLYKQYF. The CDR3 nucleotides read TGTGCCAGCAGCCCAAGGGACAGGGTACTGTACAAGCAGTACTTC.

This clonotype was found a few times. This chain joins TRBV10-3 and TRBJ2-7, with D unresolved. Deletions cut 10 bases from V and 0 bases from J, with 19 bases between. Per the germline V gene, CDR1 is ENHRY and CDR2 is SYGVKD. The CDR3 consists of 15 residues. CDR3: CASSLGPRSSYEQYV. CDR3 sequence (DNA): TGTGCCAGCTCGCTCGGACCCAGGAGCTCCTACGAGCAGTACGTC.

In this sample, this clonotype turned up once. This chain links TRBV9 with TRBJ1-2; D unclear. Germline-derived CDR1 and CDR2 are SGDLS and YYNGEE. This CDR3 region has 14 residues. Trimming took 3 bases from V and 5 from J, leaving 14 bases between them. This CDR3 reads CASSGSVGGYGYTF. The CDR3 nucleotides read TGTGCCAGCAGCGGCTCTGTGGGTGGATATGGCTACACCTTC. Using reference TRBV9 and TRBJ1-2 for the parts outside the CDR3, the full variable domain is DSGVTQTPKHLITATGQRVTLRCSPRSGDLSVYWYQQSLDQGLQFLIQYYNGEERAKGNILERFSAQQFPDLHSELNLSSLELGDSALYFCASSGSVGGYGYTFGSGTRLTVV.

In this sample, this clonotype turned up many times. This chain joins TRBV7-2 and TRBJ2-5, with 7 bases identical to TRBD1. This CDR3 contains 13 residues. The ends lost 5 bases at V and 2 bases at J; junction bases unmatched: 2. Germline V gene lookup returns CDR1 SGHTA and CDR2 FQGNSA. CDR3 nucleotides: TGTGCCAGCAGCAGGGACAGACAAGAGACCCAGTACTTC. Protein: CASSRDRQETQYF.

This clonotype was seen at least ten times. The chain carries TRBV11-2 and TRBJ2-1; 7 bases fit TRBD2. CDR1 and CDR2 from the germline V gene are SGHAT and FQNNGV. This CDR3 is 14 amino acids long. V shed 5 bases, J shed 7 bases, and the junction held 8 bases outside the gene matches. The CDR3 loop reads CASSMTSIRNEQFF. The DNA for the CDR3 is TGTGCCAGCAGCATGACTAGCATTCGGAATGAGCAGTTCTTC.

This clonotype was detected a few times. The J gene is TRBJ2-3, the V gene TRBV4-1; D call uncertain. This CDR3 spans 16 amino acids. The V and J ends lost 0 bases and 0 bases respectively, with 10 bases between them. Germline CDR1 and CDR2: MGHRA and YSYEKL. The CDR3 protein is CASSQEAAPSTDTQYF. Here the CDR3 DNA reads TGCGCCAGCAGCCAAGAGGCAGCTCCTAGCACAGATACGCAGTATTTT.

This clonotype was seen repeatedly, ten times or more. The CDR3 DNA is TGTGCCAGTAGGGGCCTAGCCAAAAACATTCAGTACTTC. Amino acid sequence: CASRGLAKNIQYF. The chain combines TRBV12-3 or TRBV12-4 with TRBJ2-4, with a possible D match to TRBD1 (5 bases). The CDR3 runs 13 residues. Trimming left V 9 bases short and J 0 bases short, with 9 bases between.

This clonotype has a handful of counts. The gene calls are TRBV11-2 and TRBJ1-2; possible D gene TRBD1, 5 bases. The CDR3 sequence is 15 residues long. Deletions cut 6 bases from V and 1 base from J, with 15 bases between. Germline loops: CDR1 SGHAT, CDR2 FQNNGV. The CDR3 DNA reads TGTGCCAGCAGACACTACTGGGGGGGTAACTATGGCTACACCTTC. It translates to CASRHYWGGNYGYTF. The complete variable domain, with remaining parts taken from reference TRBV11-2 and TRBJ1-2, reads EAGVAQSPRYKIIEKRQSVAFWCNPISGHATLYWYQQILGQGPKLLIQFQNNGVVDDSQLPKDRFSAERLKGVDSTLKIQPAKLEDSAVYLCASRHYWGGNYGYTFGSGTRLTVV.

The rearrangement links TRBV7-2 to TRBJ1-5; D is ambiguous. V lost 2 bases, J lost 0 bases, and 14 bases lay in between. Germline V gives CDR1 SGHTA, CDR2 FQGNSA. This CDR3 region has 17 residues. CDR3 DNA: TGTGCCAGCAGCTTAAACAGTCTCGGCAATAGCAATCAGCCCCAGCATTTT. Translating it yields CASSLNSLGNSNQPQHF.

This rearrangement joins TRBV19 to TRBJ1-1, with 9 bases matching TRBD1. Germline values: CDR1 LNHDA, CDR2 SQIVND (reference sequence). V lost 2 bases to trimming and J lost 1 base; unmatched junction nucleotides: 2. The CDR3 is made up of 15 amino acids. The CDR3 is CASSIKGQGNTEAFF. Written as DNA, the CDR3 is TGTGCCAGTAGTATAAAGGGACAGGGGAACACTGAAGCTTTCTTT.

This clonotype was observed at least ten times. The CDR3: CSVAGRDGADTQYF. The CDR3 DNA reads as TGCAGCGTTGCCGGCAGGGACGGGGCAGATACGCAGTATTTT. The chain combines TRBV29-1 with TRBJ2-3; D is perhaps TRBD1 or TRBD2 (5 bases each). The length of the CDR3 is 14 residues. The germline V gene has CDR1 SQVTM and CDR2 ANQGSEA. The germline V and J ends were trimmed by 4 bases and 4 bases, with 15 bases remaining between them.

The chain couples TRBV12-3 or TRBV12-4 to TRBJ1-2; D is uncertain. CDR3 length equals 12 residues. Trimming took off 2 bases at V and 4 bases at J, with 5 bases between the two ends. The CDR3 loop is CASSLYGYGYTF. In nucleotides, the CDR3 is TGTGCCAGCAGTTTATATGGCTATGGCTACACCTTC.

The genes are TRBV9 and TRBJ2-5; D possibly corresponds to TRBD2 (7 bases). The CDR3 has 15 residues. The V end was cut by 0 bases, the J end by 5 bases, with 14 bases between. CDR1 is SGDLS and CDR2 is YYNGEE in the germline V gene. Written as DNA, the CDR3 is TGTGCCAGCAGCGTAGGGGCGGGGGCAGGGGAGACCCAGTACTTC. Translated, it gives CASSVGAGAGETQYF. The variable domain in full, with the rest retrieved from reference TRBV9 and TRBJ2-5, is DSGVTQTPKHLITATGQRVTLRCSPRSGDLSVYWYQQSLDQGLQFLIQYYNGEERAKGNILERFSAQQFPDLHSELNLSSLELGDSALYFCASSVGAGAGETQYFGPGTRLLVL.

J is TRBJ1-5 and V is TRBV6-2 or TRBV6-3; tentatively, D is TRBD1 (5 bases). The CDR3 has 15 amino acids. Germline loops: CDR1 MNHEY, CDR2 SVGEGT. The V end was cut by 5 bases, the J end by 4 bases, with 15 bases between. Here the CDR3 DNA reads TGTGCCAGCAGTCGTGACGGGACGGCTAATCAGCCCCAGCATTTT. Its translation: CASSRDGTANQPQHF.

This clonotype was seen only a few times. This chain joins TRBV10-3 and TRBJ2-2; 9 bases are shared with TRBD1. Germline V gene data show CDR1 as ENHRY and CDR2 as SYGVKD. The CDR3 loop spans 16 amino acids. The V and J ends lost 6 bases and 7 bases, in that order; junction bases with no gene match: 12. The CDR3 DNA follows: TGTGCCATCAGGGGAAATCCGGGACAGGGCAGCGGGGAGCTGTTTTTT. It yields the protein CAIRGNPGQGSGELFF.